The rows below give T cell receptor beta chains drawn from one sample of a study of T cell repertoires in cytomegalovirus infection. MiXCR, run by TCRdb on the reads, gives a single entry per CDR3 protein. The sample lists tens of thousands of distinct CDR3 sequences; around half were seen once. No antigens are known for them. The starting material was CD8+ T cells from cultured PBMCs, obtained from culture after CMV antigen stimulation. The receptors were gathered from a human donor in good health (CMV status not recorded). Some clones in this sample may be carry-over from other donors' samples. The CDR3 runs from the conserved cysteine through the conserved F or W. The D gene is left open where the match is weak. The size entry is marked missing in some rows and otherwise reads once, few, many or a size class.

D gene	clone size	CDR3 length	V gene	J gene	CDR3 protein	CDR3 DNA
TRBD2	NA	15	TRBV4-1	TRBJ2-1	CASSRTSGERNEQFF	TGCGCCAGCAGCCGGACTAGCGGGGAGAGAAATGAGCAGTTCTTC
TRBD1	NA	13	TRBV7-3	TRBJ1-1	CASSPDRGLDAFF	TGTGCCAGCAGCCCGGACAGGGGGCTAGACGCTTTCTTT
TRBD2	NA	13	TRBV9	TRBJ2-1	CASSVELAGEKFF	TGTGCCAGCAGCGTCGAACTAGCGGGAGAAAAGTTCTTC
TRBD1	few	16	TRBV28	TRBJ1-1	CASSLTAGTGTTEAFF	TGTGCCAGCAGTTTAACCGCCGGGACAGGAACCACTGAAGCTTTCTTT
TRBD1	NA	15	TRBV4-2	TRBJ2-7	CASSQYDRGPNEQYF	TGTGCCAGCAGCCAATACGACAGGGGTCCCAACGAGCAGTACTTC
NA	many	14	TRBV28	TRBJ2-1	CASSFIEFYNEQFF	TGTGCCAGCAGTTTTATAGAATTCTACAATGAGCAGTTCTTC
NA	NA	11	TRBV27	TRBJ2-5	CASSSSMGQYF	TGTGCCAGCAGTTCATCCATGGGCCAGTACTTC
NA	NA	15	TRBV7-6	TRBJ1-1	CASSLGQGMSTEAFF	TGTGCCAGCAGCTTAGGTCAGGGGATGAGCACTGAAGCTTTCTTT
NA	few	16	TRBV4-1	TRBJ1-5	CASSQEEGLRGQPQHF	TGTGCCAGCAGCCAAGAAGAGGGGTTGCGGGGGCAGCCCCAGCATTTT
NA	few	13	TRBV12-3/TRBV12-4	TRBJ1-2	CASTPGGLYGYTF	TGTGCCAGCACCCCCGGAGGGCTCTATGGCTACACCTTC
NA	NA	14	TRBV5-4	TRBJ2-7	CASSFGTTDYEQYF	TGTGCCAGCAGCTTCGGGACAACCGACTACGAGCAGTACTTC
NA	NA	14	TRBV11-2	TRBJ2-1	CASSRAGSANEQFF	TGTGCCAGCAGCAGGGCGGGATCAGCCAATGAGCAGTTCTTC
TRBD2	NA	16	TRBV7-9	TRBJ2-7	CASSPTSGSRLYEQYF	TGTGCCAGCAGCCCCACTAGCGGGTCAAGATTATACGAGCAGTACTTC
NA	once	14	TRBV27	TRBJ2-7	CASSSTQATYEQYF	TGTGCCAGCAGTTCCACACAGGCGACCTACGAGCAGTACTTC
TRBD1	NA	16	TRBV27	TRBJ2-1	CASSSSQGDLYNEQFF	TGTGCCAGCAGTTCCTCACAGGGGGACCTCTACAATGAGCAGTTCTTC
NA	NA	13	TRBV7-9	TRBJ2-1	CASILGRGSEQFF	TGTGCCAGCATCCTAGGGAGGGGGTCTGAGCAGTTCTTC
NA	NA	17	TRBV6-6	TRBJ2-7	CASSDPRATKGAYEQYF	TGTGCCAGCAGTGATCCAAGAGCGACTAAGGGGGCCTACGAGCAGTACTTC
NA	few	18	TRBV12-3/TRBV12-4	TRBJ1-3	CASSSRLLSGASGNTIYF	TGTGCCAGCAGTTCTCGACTTCTAAGCGGTGCCTCTGGAAACACCATATATTTT
TRBD1	many	15	TRBV7-4	TRBJ2-3	CASSSGQGNTDTQYF	TGTGCCAGCAGCTCGGGACAGGGGAACACAGATACGCAGTATTTT
NA	NA	16	TRBV4-3	TRBJ1-1	CASSQVMGRRDTEAFF	TGCGCCAGCAGCCAAGTGATGGGCAGAAGGGACACTGAAGCTTTCTTT
NA	NA	13	TRBV28	TRBJ2-7	CASSKISPYEQYF	TGTGCCAGCAGTAAGATAAGTCCCTACGAGCAGTACTTC
NA	few	16	TRBV11-1	TRBJ2-5	CASTIGAPTLQETQYF	TGTGCCAGCACTATAGGGGCACCAACCCTTCAAGAGACCCAGTACTTC
NA	NA	12	TRBV7-9	TRBJ2-7	CASSMDGYEQYF	TGTGCCAGCAGTATGGACGGATACGAGCAGTACTTC
TRBD2	few	16	TRBV7-2	TRBJ2-2	CASKEVSGATTGELFF	TGTGCCAGCAAGGAAGTTAGCGGGGCGACCACCGGGGAGCTGTTTTTT
TRBD2	NA	12	TRBV12-3/TRBV12-4	TRBJ2-7	CASGASGYEQYF	TGTGCCAGCGGGGCTAGCGGCTACGAGCAGTACTTC
NA	few	15	TRBV7-8	TRBJ2-1	CASSLAPRDYNEQFF	TGTGCCAGCAGCTTAGCACCCCGGGACTACAATGAGCAGTTCTTC
NA	NA	15	TRBV7-6	TRBJ2-2	CASSLSWLGTGELFF	TGTGCCAGCAGCCTCTCATGGCTCGGTACCGGGGAGCTGTTTTTT
NA	NA	11	TRBV6-6	TRBJ2-7	CASSYPDEQYF	TGTGCCAGCAGTTACCCGGACGAGCAGTACTTC
NA	few	15	TRBV29-1	TRBJ1-1	CSVSRDSPGNTEAFF	TGCAGCGTTTCCCGGGACTCTCCAGGGAACACTGAAGCTTTCTTT
NA	few	15	TRBV7-3	TRBJ1-4	CASSSTGGTNEKLFF	TGTGCCAGCAGCTCGACCGGGGGAACTAATGAAAAACTGTTTTTT
NA	few	14	TRBV6-6	TRBJ2-1	CASSYVQGGNEQFF	TGTGCCAGCAGTTACGTTCAGGGGGGCAATGAGCAGTTCTTC
NA	NA	14	TRBV4-1	TRBJ2-4	CASSQGGYGNIQYF	TGCGCCAGCAGCCAAGGTGGATACGGAAACATTCAGTACTTC
TRBD2	few	18	TRBV7-7	TRBJ2-1	CASSLAAGGPLNYNEQFF	TGTGCCAGCAGCTTAGCGGCGGGGGGGCCTTTAAACTACAATGAGCAGTTCTTC
NA	NA	15	TRBV7-2	TRBJ1-2	CASSLIWRGGYGYTF	TGTGCCAGCAGCTTGATCTGGCGGGGAGGCTATGGCTACACCTTC
TRBD2	NA	20	TRBV4-1	TRBJ2-5	CASSHAIHGSGGARQETQYF	TGCGCCAGCAGCCATGCCATACATGGTAGCGGGGGGGCTAGGCAAGAGACCCAGTACTTC
NA	NA	15	TRBV7-3	TRBJ2-3	CASSLRTGSTDTQYF	TGTGCCAGCAGCTTAAGGACGGGGAGCACAGATACGCAGTATTTT
TRBD1	few	14	TRBV7-2	TRBJ1-4	CASSRQGGDEKLFF	TGTGCCAGCAGCCGACAGGGGGGAGATGAAAAACTGTTTTTT
TRBD2	NA	14	TRBV12-3/TRBV12-4	TRBJ2-7	CASSFGTRAYEQYF	TGTGCCAGCAGTTTCGGGACTAGGGCCTACGAGCAGTACTTC
NA	NA	13	TRBV7-8	TRBJ2-2	CASSLPNTGELFF	TGTGCCAGCAGCTTACCCAACACCGGGGAGCTGTTTTTT
TRBD2	NA	13	TRBV4-2	TRBJ2-7	CASSPGTSHEQYF	TGTGCCAGCAGTCCCGGGACTAGCCACGAGCAGTACTTC
NA	NA	16	TRBV5-1	TRBJ1-6	CASAPSVGNNYSPLHF	TGCGCCAGCGCGCCCTCAGTAGGGAATAATTATTCACCCCTCCACTTT
NA	few	13	TRBV28	TRBJ2-1	CASSLLKAGEQFF	TGTGCCAGCAGTTTATTGAAGGCAGGCGAGCAGTTCTTC
TRBD1	NA	14	TRBV20-1	TRBJ1-2	CSARDIQGDYGYTF	TGCAGTGCTAGAGATATCCAGGGGGACTATGGCTACACCTTC
TRBD2	many	17	TRBV7-2	TRBJ2-1	CASSSISGRLSYNEQFF	TGTGCCAGCAGCTCGATTAGCGGGAGGTTGTCCTACAATGAGCAGTTCTTC